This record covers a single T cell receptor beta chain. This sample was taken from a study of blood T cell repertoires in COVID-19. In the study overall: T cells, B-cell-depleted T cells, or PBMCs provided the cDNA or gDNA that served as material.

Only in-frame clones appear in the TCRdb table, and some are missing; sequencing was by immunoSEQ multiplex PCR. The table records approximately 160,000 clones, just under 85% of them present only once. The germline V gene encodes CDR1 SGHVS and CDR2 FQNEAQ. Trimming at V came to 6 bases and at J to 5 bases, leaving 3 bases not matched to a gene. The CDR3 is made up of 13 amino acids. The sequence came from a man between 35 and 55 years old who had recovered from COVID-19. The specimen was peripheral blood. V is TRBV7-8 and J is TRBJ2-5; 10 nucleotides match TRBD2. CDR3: CASREREGETQYF. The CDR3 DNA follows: TGTGCCAGCAGAGAGCGGGAGGGGGAGACCCAGTACTTC. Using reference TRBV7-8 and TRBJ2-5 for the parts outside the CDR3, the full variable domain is GAGVSQSPRYKVAKRGQDVALRCDPISGHVSLFWYQQALGQGPEFLTYFQNEAQLDKSGLPSDRFFAERPEGSVSTLKIQRTQQEDSAVYLCASREREGETQYFGPGTRLLVL.